This entry lists 9 T cell receptor beta chains sequenced from one sample in a study of blood T cell repertoires in COVID-19. Data came from immunoSEQ multiplex PCR; TCRdb stores just in-frame clones and leaves some out. Of about 82,000 clones in the sample, roughly three quarters were seen once. Sequenced material: peripheral blood. All receptors derive from a man in his 60s with COVID-19, enrolled during active disease.

This clone has just a few counts. The chain combines TRBV30 with TRBJ2-7; possibly TRBD2 for D (6 bases). Trimming stripped 4 bases from V and 7 bases from J, with 14 bases between. The V gene's germline CDR1 is GTSNPN and CDR2 SVGIG (reference sequence). The CDR3 length is 12 residues. Written as DNA, the CDR3 is TGTGCCTGGATGGGGGGACCGGGGGAGCAGTACTTC. Residues: CAWMGGPGEQYF. The variable domain in full, completed from reference TRBV30 and TRBJ2-7, reads SQTIHQWPATLVQPVGSPLSLECTVEGTSNPNLYWYRQAAGRGLQLLFYSVGIGQISSEVPQNLSASRPQDRQFILSSKKLLLSDSGFYLCAWMGGPGEQYFGPGTRLTVT.

The chain couples TRBV29-1 to TRBJ1-1; 12 nucleotides align to TRBD1. J was trimmed by 3 bases and V by 7 bases; bases with no gene match: 6. The CDR3 extends over 14 amino acids. CDR1 SQVTM and CDR2 ANQGSEA come from the germline V gene. CDR3: CSGGTGGEYTEAFF. CDR3 coding DNA: TGCAGCGGTGGGACAGGGGGCGAGTACACTGAAGCTTTCTTT.

This clone was counted once. The V call is TRBV7-3, the J call TRBJ2-7; 16 bases are a match to TRBD2. Germline assignment: CDR1 SGHTA and CDR2 FQGTGA. There are 16 residues in the CDR3. The V gene end was trimmed by 5 bases and the J gene end by 1 base; junction bases not matched to a gene: 2. CDR3 in DNA: TGTGCCAGCAGCCCGGGACTAGCGGGGGGGTCCTACGAGCAGTACTTC. Protein product: CASSPGLAGGSYEQYF.

CDR3 protein: CASSFDSGRDLYEQYF. The CDR3 nucleotides read TGTGCCAGCAGCTTCGATAGCGGGAGGGATTTATACGAGCAGTACTTC. The rearrangement links TRBV7-2 to TRBJ2-7, with TRBD2 matching 11 bases. The CDR3 spans 16 residues. Germline V gene sequence: CDR1 SGHTA, CDR2 FQGNSA. The trim removed 3 bases at V and 4 bases at J, leaving 8 bases unmatched.

This CDR3 is CASSLSGTVAFF. The DNA for the CDR3 is TGTGCCAGCAGTCTATCCGGGACAGTAGCTTTCTTT. This rearrangement joins TRBV28 to TRBJ1-1; 7 positions match TRBD1. CDR1 MDHEN and CDR2 SYDVKM come from the germline V gene. Trimming removed 5 bases from V and 10 bases from J; junction bases left unmatched: 7. The CDR3 contains 12 residues.

The chain recombines TRBV19 with TRBJ1-5; D unresolved. The V end was cut by 2 bases, the J end by 0 bases, with 11 bases between. Germline V CDR1 and CDR2: LNHDA, SQIVND (reference sequence). The CDR3 extends over 16 amino acids. DNA for the CDR3: TGTGCCAGTAGTATATTTCGGGGATATAGCAATCAGCCCCAGCATTTT. Translation gives CASSIFRGYSNQPQHF.

The chain uses TRBV6-5 and TRBJ2-3; TRBD1 might be the D (5 bases). V lost 5 bases and J lost 4, with 7 bases in between. The CDR3 is made up of 12 amino acids. The V gene's germline CDR1 is MNHEY and CDR2 SVGAGI. In DNA, the CDR3 is TGTGCCAGCAGTAGGGGCGCAGATACGCAGTATTTT. Its translation: CASSRGADTQYF.

This clone has only a few counts. The V and J genes are TRBV5-1 and TRBJ2-7, with 8 positions matching TRBD2. The V segment lost 5 bases and the J segment 0 bases; nucleotides outside the gene matches: 7. The CDR3 is 15 residues long. Germline CDR1 is SGHRS and CDR2 is YFSETQ. The chain's CDR3 is CASRQTGTSSYEQYF. The CDR3 bases are TGCGCCAGCAGACAGACCGGGACTAGCTCCTACGAGCAGTACTTC. Looking up the rest from reference TRBV5-1 and TRBJ2-7 gives the full variable domain: KAGVTQTPRYLIKTRGQQVTLSCSPISGHRSVSWYQQTPGQGLQFLFEYFSETQRNKGNFPGRFSGRQFSNSRSEMNVSTLELGDSALYLCASRQTGTSSYEQYFGPGTRLTVT.

This clone has just a few counts. This chain links TRBV19 with TRBJ2-7; 7 nucleotides agree with TRBD2. This CDR3 region has 12 residues. Germline V gene lookup returns CDR1 LNHDA and CDR2 SQIVND (reference sequence). The J segment lost 7 bases and the V segment lost 6 bases, leaving 6 bases of the junction unmatched. DNA for the CDR3: TGTGCCAGTAGCAGGGAGGGAAGTGAGCAGTACTTC. Translated: CASSREGSEQYF. Looking up the rest from reference TRBV19 and TRBJ2-7 gives the full variable domain: DGGITQSPKYLFRKEGQNVTLSCEQNLNHDAMYWYRQDPGQGLRLIYYSQIVNDFQKGDIAEGYSVSREKKESFPLTVTSAQKNPTAFYLCASSREGSEQYFGPGTRLTVT.